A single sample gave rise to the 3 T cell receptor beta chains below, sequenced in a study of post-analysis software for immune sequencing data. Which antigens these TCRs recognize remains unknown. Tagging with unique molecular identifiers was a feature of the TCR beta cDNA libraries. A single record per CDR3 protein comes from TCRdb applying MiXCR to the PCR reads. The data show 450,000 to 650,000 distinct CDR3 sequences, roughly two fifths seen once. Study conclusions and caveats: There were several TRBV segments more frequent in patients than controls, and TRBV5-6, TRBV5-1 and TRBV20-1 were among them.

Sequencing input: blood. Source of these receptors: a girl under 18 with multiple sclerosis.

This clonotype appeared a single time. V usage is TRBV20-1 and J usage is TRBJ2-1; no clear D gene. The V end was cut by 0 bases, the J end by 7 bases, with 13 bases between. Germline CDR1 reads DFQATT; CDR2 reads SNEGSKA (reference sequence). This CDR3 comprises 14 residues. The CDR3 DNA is TGCAGTGCTAGAGATTTTGGGCCAACTAATGAGCAGTTCTTC. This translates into CSARDFGPTNEQFF.

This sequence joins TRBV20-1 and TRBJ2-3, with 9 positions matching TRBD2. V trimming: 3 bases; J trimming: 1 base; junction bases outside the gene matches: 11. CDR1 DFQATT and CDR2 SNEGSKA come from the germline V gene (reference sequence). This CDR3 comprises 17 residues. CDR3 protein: CSASSAGGPIGTDTQYF. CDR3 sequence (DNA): TGCAGTGCTAGTTCTGCGGGGGGGCCGATAGGCACAGATACGCAGTATTTT.

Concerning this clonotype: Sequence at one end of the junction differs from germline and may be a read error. CDR3 in DNA: TGCGCCGGCAGCTTGGCAGGGAGGTACAATGAGCAGCTCTTC. Protein sequence: CAGSLAGRYNEQLF. The gene calls are TRBV5-1 and TRBJ2-1, with D tentatively TRBD2 (6 bases). This CDR3 is built from 14 residues. Per germline, CDR1 SGHRS and CDR2 YFSETQ.